Here is one TCR beta chain with its context. Its specificity is unknown. Gene names and germline refer to mouse. From the germline J gene comes the end of the CDR3, since the read stops 4 residues before it. Additional DNA sequences in this sample encode the identical CDR3. Following extraction, RNA underwent reverse transcription to cDNA, which served as the sequencing template. Assay: immunoSEQ multiplex PCR; the TCRdb copy retains only in-frame clones and omits some. In total the sample includes about 270,000 clones, none of them seen once. The data derive from a study of CD8+ T cells in alopecia areata. CDR3 length: 14 residues. The V gene's germline CDR1 is NSQYPW and CDR2 LRSPGD (reference sequence). V lost 3 bases to trimming and J lost 1 base; unmatched junction nucleotides: 2. Cells that came from pooled cutaneous lymph nodes were sorted using CD4, CD8alpha, NKG2D, NKG2ACE and other markers.

Study results and caveats: Normal skin contains resident alphabeta T cells, and these are also sequenced in scalp samples. Higher clonality was seen in lesional scalp than in normal scalp, especially in alopecia totalis/universalis. Although TCR sharing was seen in mice, sharing across patients was less clear, possibly for HLA-related reasons.

Sequencing was done on a sample of CD4+ T cells sorted from a lymph node. The receptor was derived from a C3H/HeJ mouse with alopecia areata. This mouse strain has H2-k as its MHC haplotype. V gene TRBV1 combines with J gene TRBJ2-7, with 8 bases lining up with TRBD2. This CDR3 is CTCSAGGASYEQYF. The sequenced part of the CDR3 DNA is TGCACCTGCAGTGCCGGGGGGGCGTCCTAT.